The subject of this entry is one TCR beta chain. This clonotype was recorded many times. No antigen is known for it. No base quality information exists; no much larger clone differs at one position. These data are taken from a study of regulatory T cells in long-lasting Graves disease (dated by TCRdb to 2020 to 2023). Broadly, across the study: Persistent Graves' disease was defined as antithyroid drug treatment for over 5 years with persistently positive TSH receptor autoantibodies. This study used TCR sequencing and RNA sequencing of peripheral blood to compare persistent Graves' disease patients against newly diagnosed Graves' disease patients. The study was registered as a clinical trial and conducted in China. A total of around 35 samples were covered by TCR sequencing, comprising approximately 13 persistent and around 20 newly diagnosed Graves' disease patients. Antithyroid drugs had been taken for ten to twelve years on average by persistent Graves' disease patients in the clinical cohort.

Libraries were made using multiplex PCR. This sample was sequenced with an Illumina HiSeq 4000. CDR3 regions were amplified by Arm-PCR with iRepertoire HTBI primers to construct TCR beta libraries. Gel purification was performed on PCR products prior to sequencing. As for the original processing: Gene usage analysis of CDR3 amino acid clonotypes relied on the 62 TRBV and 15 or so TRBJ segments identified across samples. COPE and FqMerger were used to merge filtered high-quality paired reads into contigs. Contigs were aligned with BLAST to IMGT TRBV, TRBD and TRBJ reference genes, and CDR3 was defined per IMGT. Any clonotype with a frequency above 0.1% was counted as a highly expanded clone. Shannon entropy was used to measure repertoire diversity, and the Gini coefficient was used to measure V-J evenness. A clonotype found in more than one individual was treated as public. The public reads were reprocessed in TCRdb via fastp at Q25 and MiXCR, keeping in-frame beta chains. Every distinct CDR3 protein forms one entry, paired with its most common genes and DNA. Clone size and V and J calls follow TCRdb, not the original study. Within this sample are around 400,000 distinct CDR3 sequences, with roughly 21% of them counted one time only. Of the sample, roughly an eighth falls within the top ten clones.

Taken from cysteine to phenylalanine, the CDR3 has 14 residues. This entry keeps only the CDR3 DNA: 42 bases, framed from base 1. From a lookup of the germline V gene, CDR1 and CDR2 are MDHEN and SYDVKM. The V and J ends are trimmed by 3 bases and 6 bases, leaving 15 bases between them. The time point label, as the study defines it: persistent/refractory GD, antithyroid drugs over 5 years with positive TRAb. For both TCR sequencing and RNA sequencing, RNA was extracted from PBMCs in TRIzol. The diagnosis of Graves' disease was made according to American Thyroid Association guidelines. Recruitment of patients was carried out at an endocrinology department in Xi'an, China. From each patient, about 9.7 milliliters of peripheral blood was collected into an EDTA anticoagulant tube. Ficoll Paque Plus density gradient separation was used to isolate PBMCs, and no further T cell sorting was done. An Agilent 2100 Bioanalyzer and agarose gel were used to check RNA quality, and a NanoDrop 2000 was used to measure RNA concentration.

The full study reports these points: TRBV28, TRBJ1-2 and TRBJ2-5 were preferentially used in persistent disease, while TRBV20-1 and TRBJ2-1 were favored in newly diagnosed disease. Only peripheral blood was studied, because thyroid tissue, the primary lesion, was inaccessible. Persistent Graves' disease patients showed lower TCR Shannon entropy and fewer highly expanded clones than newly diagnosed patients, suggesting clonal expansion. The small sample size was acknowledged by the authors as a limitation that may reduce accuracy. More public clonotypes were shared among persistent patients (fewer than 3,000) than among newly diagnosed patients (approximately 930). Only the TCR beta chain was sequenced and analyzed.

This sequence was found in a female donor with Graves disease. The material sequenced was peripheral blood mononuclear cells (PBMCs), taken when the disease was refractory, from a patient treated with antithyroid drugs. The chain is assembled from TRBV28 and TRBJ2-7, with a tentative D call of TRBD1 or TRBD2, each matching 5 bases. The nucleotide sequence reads TGTGCCAGCAGTTTGAGGGACCGCCCGATCGAGCAGTACTTC. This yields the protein CASSLRDRPIEQYF.